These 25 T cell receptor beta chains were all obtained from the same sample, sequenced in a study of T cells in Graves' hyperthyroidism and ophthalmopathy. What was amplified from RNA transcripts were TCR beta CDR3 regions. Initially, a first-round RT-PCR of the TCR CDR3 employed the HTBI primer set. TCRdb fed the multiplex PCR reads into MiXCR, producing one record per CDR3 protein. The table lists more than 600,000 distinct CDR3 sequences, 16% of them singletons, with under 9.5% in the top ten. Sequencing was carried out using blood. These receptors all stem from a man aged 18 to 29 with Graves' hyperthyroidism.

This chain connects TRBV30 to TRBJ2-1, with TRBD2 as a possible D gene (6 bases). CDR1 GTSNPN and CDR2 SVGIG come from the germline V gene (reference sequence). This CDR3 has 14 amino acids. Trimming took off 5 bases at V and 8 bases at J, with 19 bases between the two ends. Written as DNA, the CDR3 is TGTGCCTGGGGATGGAGGGGAGAAAAAGATGAGCAGTTCTTC. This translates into CAWGWRGEKDEQFF.

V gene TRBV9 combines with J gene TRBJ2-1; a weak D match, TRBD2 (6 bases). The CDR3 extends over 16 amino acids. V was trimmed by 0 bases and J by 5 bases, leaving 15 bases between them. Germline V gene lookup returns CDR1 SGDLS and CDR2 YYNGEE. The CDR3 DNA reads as TGTGCCAGCAGCGTAGCAGGAGGGGTTTCCCACAATGAGCAGTTCTTC. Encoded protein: CASSVAGGVSHNEQFF.

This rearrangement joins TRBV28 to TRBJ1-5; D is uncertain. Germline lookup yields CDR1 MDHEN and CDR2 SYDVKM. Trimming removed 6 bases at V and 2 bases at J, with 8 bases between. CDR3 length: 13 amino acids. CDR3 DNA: TGTGCCAGCAGAAATAGAGGCAATCAGCCCCAGCATTTT. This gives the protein CASRNRGNQPQHF.

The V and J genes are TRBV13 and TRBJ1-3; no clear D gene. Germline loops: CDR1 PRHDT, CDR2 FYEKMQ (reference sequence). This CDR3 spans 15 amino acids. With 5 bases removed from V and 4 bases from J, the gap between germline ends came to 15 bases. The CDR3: CASSMRTAGGNTIYF. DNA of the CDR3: TGTGCCAGCAGCATGCGGACCGCGGGGGGAAACACCATATATTTT.

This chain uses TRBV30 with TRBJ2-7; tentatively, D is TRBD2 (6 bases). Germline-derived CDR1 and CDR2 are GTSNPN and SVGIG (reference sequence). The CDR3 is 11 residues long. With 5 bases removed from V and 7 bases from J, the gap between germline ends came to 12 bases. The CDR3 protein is CAWSLLAEQYF. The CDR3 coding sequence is TGTGCCTGGTCTCTTCTAGCGGAGCAGTACTTC.

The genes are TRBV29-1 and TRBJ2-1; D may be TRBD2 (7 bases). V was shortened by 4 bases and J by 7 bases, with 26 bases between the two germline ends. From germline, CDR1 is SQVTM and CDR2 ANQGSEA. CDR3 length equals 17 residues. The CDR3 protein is CSVVLRPPGLRGNEQFF. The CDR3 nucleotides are TGCAGCGTTGTGCTGCGCCCGCCGGGACTAAGGGGGAATGAGCAGTTCTTC.

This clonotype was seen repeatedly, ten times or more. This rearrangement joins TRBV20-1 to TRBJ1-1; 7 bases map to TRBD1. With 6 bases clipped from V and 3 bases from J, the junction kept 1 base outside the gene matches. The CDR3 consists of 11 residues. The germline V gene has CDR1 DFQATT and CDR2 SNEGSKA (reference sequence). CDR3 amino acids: CSAQGDTEAFF. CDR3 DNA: TGCAGTGCGCAGGGGGACACTGAAGCTTTCTTT.

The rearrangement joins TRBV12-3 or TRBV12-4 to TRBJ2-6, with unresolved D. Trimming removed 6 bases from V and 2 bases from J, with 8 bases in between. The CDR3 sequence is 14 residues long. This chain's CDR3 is CASRAGPGANVLTF. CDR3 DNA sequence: TGTGCCAGCAGAGCAGGTCCTGGGGCCAACGTCCTGACTTTC.

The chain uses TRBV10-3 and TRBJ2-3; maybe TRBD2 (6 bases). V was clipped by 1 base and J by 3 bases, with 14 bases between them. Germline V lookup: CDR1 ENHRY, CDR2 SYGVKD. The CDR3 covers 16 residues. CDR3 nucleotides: TGTGCCATCAGTGAGTACGGGGGAGGACCAACAGATACGCAGTATTTT. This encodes CAISEYGGGPTDTQYF.

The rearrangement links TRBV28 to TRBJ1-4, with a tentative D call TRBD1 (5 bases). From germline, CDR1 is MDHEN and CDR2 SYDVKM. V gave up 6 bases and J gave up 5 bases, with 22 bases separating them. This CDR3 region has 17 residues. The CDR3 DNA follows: TGTGCCAGCAGCCCTCTTGGCCGGGACTTCGAAAATGAAAAACTGTTTTTT. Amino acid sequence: CASSPLGRDFENEKLFF.

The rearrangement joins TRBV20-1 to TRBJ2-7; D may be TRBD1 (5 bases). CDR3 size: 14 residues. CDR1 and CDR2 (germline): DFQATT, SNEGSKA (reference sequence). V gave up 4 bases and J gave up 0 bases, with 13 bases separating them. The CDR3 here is CSATGFVSSYEQYF. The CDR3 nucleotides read TGCAGTGCTACAGGGTTCGTTAGCTCCTACGAGCAGTACTTC.

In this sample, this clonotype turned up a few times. The CDR3: CASWGASGYSYEQYF. In nucleotides, the CDR3 is TGTGCCAGTTGGGGGGCTAGCGGGTATTCCTACGAGCAGTACTTC. The chain couples TRBV28 to TRBJ2-7; 8 nucleotides line up with TRBD2. The CDR3 is 15 amino acids. The V gene end was trimmed by 9 bases and the J gene end by 1 base; junction bases not matched to a gene: 11. Germline CDR1 MDHEN, CDR2 SYDVKM.

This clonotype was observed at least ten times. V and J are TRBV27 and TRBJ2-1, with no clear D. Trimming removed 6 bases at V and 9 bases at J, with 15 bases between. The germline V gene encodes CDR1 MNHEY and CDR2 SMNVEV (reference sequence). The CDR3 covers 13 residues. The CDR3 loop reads CASSPQIGSEQFF. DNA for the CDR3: TGTGCCAGCAGCCCACAAATCGGCTCTGAGCAGTTCTTC.

CDR3 protein: CASSLYGQSNIAKNIQYF. CDR3 bases: TGTGCCAGCAGTTTGTATGGACAGTCTAACATAGCCAAAAACATTCAGTACTTC. The chain carries TRBV6-2 or TRBV6-3 and TRBJ2-4; tentative D call: TRBD1 (6 bases). V lost 4 bases and J lost 0, with 19 bases in between. This CDR3 is built from 18 residues. The V gene's germline CDR1 is MNHEY and CDR2 SVGEGT.

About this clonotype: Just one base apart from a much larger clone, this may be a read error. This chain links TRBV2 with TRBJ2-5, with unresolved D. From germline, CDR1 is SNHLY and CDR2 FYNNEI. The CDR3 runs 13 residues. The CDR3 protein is CARSALRQETQYF. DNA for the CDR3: TGTGCCAGAAGTGCTCTTCGACAAGAGACCCAGTACTTC.

The CDR3 loop reads CASSLVGTVAGGSYEQYF. CDR3 coding DNA: TGCGCCAGCAGCTTGGTGGGGACGGTAGCGGGAGGCTCCTACGAGCAGTACTTC. The V call is TRBV5-1, the J call TRBJ2-7; 10 bases line up with TRBD2. V trimming: 0 bases; J trimming: 0 bases; junction bases outside the gene matches: 9. Germline V gives CDR1 SGHRS, CDR2 YFSETQ. CDR3 length: 18 amino acids.

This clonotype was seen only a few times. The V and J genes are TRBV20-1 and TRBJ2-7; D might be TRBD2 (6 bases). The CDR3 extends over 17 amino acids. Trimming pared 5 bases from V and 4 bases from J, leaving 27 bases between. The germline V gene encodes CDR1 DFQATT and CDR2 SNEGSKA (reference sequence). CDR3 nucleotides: TGCAGTGCTCATGGGGAGGAAGCCGGGACCCCCGATTACGAGCAGTACTTC. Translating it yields CSAHGEEAGTPDYEQYF.

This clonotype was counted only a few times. In nucleotides, the CDR3 is TGCAGTGCTCCCCACCCTGGGGCTGAGCAGTTCTTC. It yields the protein CSAPHPGAEQFF. V usage is TRBV20-1 and J usage is TRBJ2-1, with TRBD1 as a possible D gene (5 bases). Germline loops: CDR1 DFQATT, CDR2 SNEGSKA (reference sequence). The CDR3 contains 12 residues. Trimming stripped 5 bases from V and 9 bases from J, with 14 bases between.

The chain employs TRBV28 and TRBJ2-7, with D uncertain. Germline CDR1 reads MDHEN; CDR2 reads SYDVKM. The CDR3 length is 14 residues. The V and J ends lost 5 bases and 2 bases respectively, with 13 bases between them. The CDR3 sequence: CASSIVSDPYEQYF. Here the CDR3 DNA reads TGTGCCAGCAGTATAGTGAGCGACCCCTACGAGCAGTACTTC.

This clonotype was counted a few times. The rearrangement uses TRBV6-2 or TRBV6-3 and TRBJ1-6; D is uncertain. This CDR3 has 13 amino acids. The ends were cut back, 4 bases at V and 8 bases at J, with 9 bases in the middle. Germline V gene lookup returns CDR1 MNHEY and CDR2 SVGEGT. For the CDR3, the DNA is TGTGCCAGCAGTTCCCAGTGGGATTCACCCCTCCACTTT. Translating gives CASSSQWDSPLHF.

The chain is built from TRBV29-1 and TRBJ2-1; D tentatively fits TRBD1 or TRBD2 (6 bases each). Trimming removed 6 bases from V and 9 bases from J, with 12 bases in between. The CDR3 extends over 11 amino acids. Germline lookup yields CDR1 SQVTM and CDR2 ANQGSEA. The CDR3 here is CSVGRGGEQFF. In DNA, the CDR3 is TGCAGCGTGGGCAGGGGAGGTGAGCAGTTCTTC.

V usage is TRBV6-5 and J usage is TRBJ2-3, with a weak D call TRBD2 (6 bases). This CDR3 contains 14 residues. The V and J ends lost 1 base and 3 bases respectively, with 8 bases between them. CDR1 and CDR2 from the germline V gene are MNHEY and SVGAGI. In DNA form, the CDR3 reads TGTGCCAGCAGTTACTTGGCGGGAACAGATACGCAGTATTTT. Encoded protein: CASSYLAGTDTQYF.

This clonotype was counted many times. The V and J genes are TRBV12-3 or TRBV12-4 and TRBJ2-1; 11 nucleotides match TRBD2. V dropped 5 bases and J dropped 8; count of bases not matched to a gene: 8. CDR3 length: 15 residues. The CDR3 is CASSPRLAGMHEQFF. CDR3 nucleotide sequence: TGTGCCAGCAGTCCCCGACTAGCGGGAATGCATGAGCAGTTCTTC.

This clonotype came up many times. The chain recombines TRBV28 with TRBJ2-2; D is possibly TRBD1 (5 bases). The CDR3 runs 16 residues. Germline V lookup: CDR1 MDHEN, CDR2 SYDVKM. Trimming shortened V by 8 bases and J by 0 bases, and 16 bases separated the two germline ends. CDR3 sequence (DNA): TGTGCCAGCCAAGGGGTCCCGGAGCCGAACACCGGGGAGCTGTTTTTT. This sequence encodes CASQGVPEPNTGELFF. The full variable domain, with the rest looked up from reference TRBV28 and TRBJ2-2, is DVKVTQSSRYLVKRTGEKVFLECVQDMDHENMFWYRQDPGLGLRLIYFSYDVKMKEKGDIPEGYSVSREKKERFSLILESASTNQTSMYLCASQGVPEPNTGELFFGEGSRLTVL.

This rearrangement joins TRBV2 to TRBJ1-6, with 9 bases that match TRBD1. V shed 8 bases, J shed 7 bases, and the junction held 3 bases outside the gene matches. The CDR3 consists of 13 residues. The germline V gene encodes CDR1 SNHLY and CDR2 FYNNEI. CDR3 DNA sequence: TGTGCCAGCGAGGGGACAGGGAATTCACCCCTCCACTTT. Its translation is CASEGTGNSPLHF.